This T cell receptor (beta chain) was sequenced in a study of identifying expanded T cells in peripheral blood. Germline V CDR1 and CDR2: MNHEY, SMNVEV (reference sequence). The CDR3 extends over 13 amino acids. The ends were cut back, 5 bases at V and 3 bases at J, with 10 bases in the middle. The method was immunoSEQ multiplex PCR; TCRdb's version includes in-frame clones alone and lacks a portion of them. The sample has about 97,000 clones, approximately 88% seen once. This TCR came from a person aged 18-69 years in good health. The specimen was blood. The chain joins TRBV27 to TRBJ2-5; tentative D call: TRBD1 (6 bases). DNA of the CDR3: TGTGCCAGCAGTCCTACAGGGAAAGAGACCCAGTACTTC. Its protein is CASSPTGKETQYF.